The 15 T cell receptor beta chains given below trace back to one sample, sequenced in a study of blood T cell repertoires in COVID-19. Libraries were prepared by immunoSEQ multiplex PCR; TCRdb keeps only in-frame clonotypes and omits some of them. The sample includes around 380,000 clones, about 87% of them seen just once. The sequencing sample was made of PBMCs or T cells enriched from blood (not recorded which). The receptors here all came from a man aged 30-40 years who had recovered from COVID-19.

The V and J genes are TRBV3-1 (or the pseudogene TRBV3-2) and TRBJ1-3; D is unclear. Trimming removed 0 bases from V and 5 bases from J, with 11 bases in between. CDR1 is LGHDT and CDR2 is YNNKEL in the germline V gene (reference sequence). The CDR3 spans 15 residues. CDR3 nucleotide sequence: TGTGCCAGCAGCCAAGACACCAGGTTCAGAAACACCATATATTTT. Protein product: CASSQDTRFRNTIYF.

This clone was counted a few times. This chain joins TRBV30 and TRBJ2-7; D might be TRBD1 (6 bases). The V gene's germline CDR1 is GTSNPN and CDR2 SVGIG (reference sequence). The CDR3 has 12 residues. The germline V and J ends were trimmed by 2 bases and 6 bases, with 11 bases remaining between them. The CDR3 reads CAWSRQGSEQYF. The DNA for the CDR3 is TGTGCCTGGAGTCGGCAGGGGAGCGAGCAGTACTTC.

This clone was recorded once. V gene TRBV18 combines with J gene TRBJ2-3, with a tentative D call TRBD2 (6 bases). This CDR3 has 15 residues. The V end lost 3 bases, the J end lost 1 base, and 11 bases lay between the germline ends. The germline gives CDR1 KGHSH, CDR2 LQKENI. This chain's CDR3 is CASSPGLYGTDTQYF. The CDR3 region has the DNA TGTGCCAGCTCACCGGGACTTTACGGCACAGATACGCAGTATTTT.

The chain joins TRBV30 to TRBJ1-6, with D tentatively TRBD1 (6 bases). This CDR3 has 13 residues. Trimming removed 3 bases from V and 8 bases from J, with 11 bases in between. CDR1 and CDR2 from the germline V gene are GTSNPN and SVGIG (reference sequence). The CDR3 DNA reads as TGTGCCTGGAGACAGGGCCTTTATTCACCCCTCCACTTT. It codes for CAWRQGLYSPLHF.

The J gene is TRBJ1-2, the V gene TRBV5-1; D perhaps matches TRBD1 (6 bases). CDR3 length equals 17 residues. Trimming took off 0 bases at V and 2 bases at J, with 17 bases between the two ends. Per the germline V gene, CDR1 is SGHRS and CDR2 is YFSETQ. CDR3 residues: CASSLGTGTNSNYGYTF. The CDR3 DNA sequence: TGCGCCAGCAGCTTGGGAACAGGGACCAATTCAAACTATGGCTACACCTTC.

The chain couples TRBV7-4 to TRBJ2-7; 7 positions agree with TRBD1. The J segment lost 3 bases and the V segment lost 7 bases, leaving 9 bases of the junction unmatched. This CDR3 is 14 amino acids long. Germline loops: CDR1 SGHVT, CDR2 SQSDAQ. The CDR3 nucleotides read TGTGCCAGCACCACGGGACAGACACGCTACGAGCAGTACTTC. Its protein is CASTTGQTRYEQYF. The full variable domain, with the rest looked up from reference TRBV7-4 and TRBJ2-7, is GAGVSQSPRYKVAKRGRDVALRCDSISGHVTLYWYRQTLGQGSEVLTYSQSDAQRDKSGRPSGRFSAERPERSVSTLKIQRTEQGDSAVYLCASTTGQTRYEQYFGPGTRLTVT.

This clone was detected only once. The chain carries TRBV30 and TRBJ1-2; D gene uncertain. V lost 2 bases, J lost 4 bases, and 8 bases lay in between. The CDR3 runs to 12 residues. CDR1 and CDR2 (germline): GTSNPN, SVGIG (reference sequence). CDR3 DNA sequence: TGTGCCTGGAGTAGGAACAGCTATGGCTACACCTTC. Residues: CAWSRNSYGYTF. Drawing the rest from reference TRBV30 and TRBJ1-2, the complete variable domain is SQTIHQWPATLVQPVGSPLSLECTVEGTSNPNLYWYRQAAGRGLQLLFYSVGIGQISSEVPQNLSASRPQDRQFILSSKKLLLSDSGFYLCAWSRNSYGYTFGSGTRLTVV.

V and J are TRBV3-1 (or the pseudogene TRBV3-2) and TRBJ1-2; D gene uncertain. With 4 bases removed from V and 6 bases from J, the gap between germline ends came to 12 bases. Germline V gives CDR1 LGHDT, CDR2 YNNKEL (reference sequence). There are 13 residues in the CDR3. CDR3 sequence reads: CASSLWTEDGYTF. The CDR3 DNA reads TGTGCCAGCAGCCTTTGGACTGAGGATGGCTACACCTTC.

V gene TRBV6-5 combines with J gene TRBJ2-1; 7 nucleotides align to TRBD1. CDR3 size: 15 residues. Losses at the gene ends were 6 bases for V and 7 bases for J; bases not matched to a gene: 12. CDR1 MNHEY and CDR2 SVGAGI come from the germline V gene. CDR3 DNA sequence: TGTGCCAGCAGATCATTACGGGACAGAATGAATGAGCAGTTCTTC. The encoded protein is CASRSLRDRMNEQFF.

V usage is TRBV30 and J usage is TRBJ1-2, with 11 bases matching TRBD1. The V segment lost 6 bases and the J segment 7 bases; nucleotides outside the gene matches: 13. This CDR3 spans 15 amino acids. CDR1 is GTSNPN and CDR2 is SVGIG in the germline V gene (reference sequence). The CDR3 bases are TGTGCCTGTTCCCCCCTGGGAGGGACAGGGGGTGGCTACACCTTC. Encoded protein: CACSPLGGTGGGYTF.

The DNA for the CDR3 is TGTGCCAGCAGTGAAGCGACAGGCGGGAATCAGCCCCAGCATTTT. It encodes CASSEATGGNQPQHF. V usage is TRBV2 and J usage is TRBJ1-5; tentatively, D is TRBD1 (6 bases). The CDR3 sequence is 15 residues long. Germline V gives CDR1 SNHLY, CDR2 FYNNEI. V lost 0 bases and J lost 4, with 10 bases in between.

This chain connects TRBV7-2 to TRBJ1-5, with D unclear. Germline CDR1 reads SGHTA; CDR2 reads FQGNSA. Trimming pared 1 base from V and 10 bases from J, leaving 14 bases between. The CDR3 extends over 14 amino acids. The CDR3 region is CASSLGGDWAPQHF. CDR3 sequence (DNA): TGTGCCAGCAGCTTAGGGGGAGACTGGGCACCCCAGCATTTT.

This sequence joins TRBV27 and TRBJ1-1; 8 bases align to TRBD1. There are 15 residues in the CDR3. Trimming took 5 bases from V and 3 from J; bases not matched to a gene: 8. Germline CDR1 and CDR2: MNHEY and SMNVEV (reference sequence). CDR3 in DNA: TGTGCCAGCAGTCAAAGGACAGGGTGGGACACTGAAGCTTTCTTT. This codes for CASSQRTGWDTEAFF.

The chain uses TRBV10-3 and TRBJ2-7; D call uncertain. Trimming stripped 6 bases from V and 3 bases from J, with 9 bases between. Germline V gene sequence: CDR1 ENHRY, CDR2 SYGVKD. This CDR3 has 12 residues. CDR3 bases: TGTGCCATCAGCGCGACATTCTACGAGCAGTACTTC. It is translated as CAISATFYEQYF.

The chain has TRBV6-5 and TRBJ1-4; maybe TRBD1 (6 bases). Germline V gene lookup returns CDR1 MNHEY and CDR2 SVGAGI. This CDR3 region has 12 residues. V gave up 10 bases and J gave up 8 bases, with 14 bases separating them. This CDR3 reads CATRGFGEKLFF. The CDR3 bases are TGTGCCACCAGGGGCTTCGGAGAAAAACTGTTTTTT.